Listed below are T cell receptor beta chains from one sample, sequenced in a study of blood T cells in healthy people across ages. TCRdb reprocessed the 5' RACE reads via MiXCR and lists one record per CDR3 protein. The sample lists around 990,000 distinct CDR3 sequences, 30% to 40% occurring once. Sequencing was performed on blood. The origin of the receptors is a man between 18 and 29 years old in good health. Each CDR3 is given with its conserved first and last residue. D genes are given only for firm matches. The listing skips clone size in some rows; elsewhere it reads once, few, many or a size class.

abundance | j_gene | v_gene | d_gene | CDR3aa | CDR3nt
- | TRBJ1-2 | TRBV9 | - | CASSVGAGVGVGYTF | TGTGCCAGCAGCGTAGGGGCAGGCGTAGGAGTGGGCTACACCTTC
- | TRBJ1-1 | TRBV4-1 | TRBD1 | CASSRQGTAEAFF | TGCGCCAGCAGCCGACAGGGGACGGCTGAAGCTTTCTTT
- | TRBJ1-4 | TRBV24-1 | - | CATRISGNERLFF | TGTGCCACCAGGATTTCCGGGAATGAAAGACTGTTTTTT
- | TRBJ1-2 | TRBV10-3 | - | CAISEMAGISCGYTF | TGTGCCATCAGTGAGATGGCAGGGATATCGTGCGGCTACACCTTC
- | TRBJ1-2 | TRBV6-5 | TRBD1 | CASKPTGQEYYGYTF | TGTGCCAGCAAGCCCACGGGACAGGAATACTATGGCTACACCTTC
- | TRBJ1-6 | TRBV28 | - | CASSSLLKTATSSYNSPLHF | TGTGCCAGCAGTTCGCTACTTAAAACAGCGACGAGCTCCTATAATTCACCCCTCCACTTT
- | TRBJ2-1 | TRBV2 | - | CASSGTVGNEQFF | TGTGCCAGCAGTGGGACTGTGGGCAATGAGCAGTTCTTC
- | TRBJ2-5 | TRBV6-1 | - | CATAQGFQETQYF | TGTGCCACCGCGCAGGGATTCCAAGAGACCCAGTACTTC
once | TRBJ2-1 | TRBV6-2/TRBV6-3 | - | CASRRPSNNEQFF | TGTGCCAGCAGAAGGCCCTCCAACAATGAGCAGTTCTTC
- | TRBJ1-2 | TRBV30 | - | CAWTRGDYGYTF | TGTGCCTGGACCCGTGGAGACTATGGCTACACCTTC
few | TRBJ1-5 | TRBV9 | TRBD1 | CASSPTGTGFSQPQHF | TGTGCCAGCAGCCCAACCGGGACAGGCTTCTCCCAGCCCCAGCATTTT
many | TRBJ2-1 | TRBV29-1 | TRBD1 | CSVGRQGAKNEQFF | TGCAGCGTCGGCAGACAGGGGGCTAAGAATGAGCAGTTCTTC
many | TRBJ2-5 | TRBV12-3/TRBV12-4 | - | CASSLRQDGVETQYF | TGTGCCAGCAGTCTCAGACAGGACGGGGTAGAGACCCAGTACTTC
- | TRBJ2-3 | TRBV6-5 | TRBD1 | CASSTDRDRADTQYF | TGTGCCAGCAGTACGGACCGGGACAGGGCAGATACGCAGTATTTT
few | TRBJ2-5 | TRBV5-5 | TRBD2 | CASSFLSGGETQYF | TGTGCCAGCAGCTTTCTTAGCGGGGGAGAGACCCAGTACTTC